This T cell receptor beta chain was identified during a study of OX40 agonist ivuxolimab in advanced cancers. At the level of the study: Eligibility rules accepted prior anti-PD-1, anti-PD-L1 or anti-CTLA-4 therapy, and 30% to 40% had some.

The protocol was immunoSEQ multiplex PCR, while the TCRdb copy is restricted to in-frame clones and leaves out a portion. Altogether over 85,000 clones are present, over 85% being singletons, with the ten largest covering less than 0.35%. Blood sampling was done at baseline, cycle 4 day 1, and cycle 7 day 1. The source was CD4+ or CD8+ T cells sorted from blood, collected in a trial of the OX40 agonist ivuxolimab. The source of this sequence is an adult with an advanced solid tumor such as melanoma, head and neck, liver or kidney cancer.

CDR3 residues: CAISARGQGTDTQYF. As DNA, the CDR3 is TGTGCCATCAGTGCCCGGGGGCAGGGCACAGATACGCAGTATTTT. The chain is built from TRBV10-3 and TRBJ2-3; D may match TRBD1 or TRBD2 (6 bases each). The CDR3 spans 15 residues. The germline V gene encodes CDR1 ENHRY and CDR2 SYGVKD. Trimming left V 4 bases short and J 1 base short, with 12 bases between.